Presented here are 7 T cell receptor beta chains from one specimen sequenced in a study of cytomegalovirus exposure and HLA in healthy donors (dated by TCRdb to the late 2010s). The library was obtained by the immunoSEQ multiplex PCR assay. Entries here come from immuneACCESS through TCRdb and include only in-frame sequences with V and J called. Some clones fail to appear in such tables; in the studies checked, an unresolved V gene covers under half of the shortfall, and the cause of the remainder is unknown. The sample data list some 50,000 clones, and over 85% of these were observed just once. Around 8% of the sample lies in the top ten. Sequencing was done on a sample of PBMCs. All receptors come from a woman between 18 and 30 years old in good health and CMV-seropositive.

V and J are TRBV2 and TRBJ2-2; 7 bases map to TRBD2. V dropped 2 bases and J dropped 3; count of bases not matched to a gene: 6. The CDR3 consists of 16 residues. The germline V gene has CDR1 SNHLY and CDR2 FYNNEI. In nucleotides, the CDR3 is TGTGCCAGCAGTGAAATTTATCGGGGGGACACCGGGGAGCTGTTTTTT. Translating it yields CASSEIYRGDTGELFF.

V usage is TRBV5-4 and J usage is TRBJ2-5; possible D gene TRBD2, 6 bases. From germline, CDR1 is SGHNT and CDR2 YYREEE (reference sequence). Trimming took off 4 bases at V and 5 bases at J, with 9 bases between the two ends. This CDR3 spans 12 amino acids. The CDR3 region has the DNA TGTGCCAGCAGCCCGAGCGGGGAGACCCAGTACTTC. Its translation: CASSPSGETQYF.

J is TRBJ2-2 and V is TRBV7-2; 8 nucleotides agree with TRBD1. Losses at the gene ends were 3 bases for V and 5 bases for J; bases not matched to a gene: 8. The CDR3 length is 16 residues. Germline CDR1 and CDR2: SGHTA and FQGNSA. The CDR3, as DNA: TGTGCCAGCAGCTTTTCAACAGGGGGAGTTACCGGGGAGCTGTTTTTT. It translates to CASSFSTGGVTGELFF.

This clone was found once. The chain uses TRBV19 and TRBJ1-1; no reliable D call. The CDR3 has 14 residues. V dropped 5 bases and J dropped 3 bases, with 13 bases sitting between them. In germline, CDR1 is LNHDA, CDR2 SQIVND (reference sequence). The CDR3 loop reads CASSFRVLDTEAFF. CDR3 nucleotide sequence: TGTGCCAGTAGTTTCCGGGTCCTGGACACTGAAGCTTTCTTT. Together with reference TRBV19 and TRBJ1-1, the CDR3 gives the full variable domain: DGGITQSPKYLFRKEGQNVTLSCEQNLNHDAMYWYRQDPGQGLRLIYYSQIVNDFQKGDIAEGYSVSREKKESFPLTVTSAQKNPTAFYLCASSFRVLDTEAFFGQGTRLTVV.

The genes are TRBV6-4 and TRBJ2-3; 9 bases fit TRBD2. The V gene end was trimmed by 4 bases and the J gene end by 4 bases; junction bases not matched to a gene: 6. The CDR3 spans 15 residues. Germline assignment: CDR1 MRHNA and CDR2 SNTAGT. The CDR3 reads CASSGSSGSPDTQYF. Written as DNA, the CDR3 is TGTGCCAGCAGTGGTAGTAGCGGGAGTCCAGATACGCAGTATTTT.

Points on this clone: The junction does not match germline at one end; this may be a read error. The chain is built from TRBV7-7 and TRBJ2-7; a possible D gene is TRBD1 (5 bases). The CDR3 sequence is 14 residues long. Germline lookup yields CDR1 SSHAT and CDR2 FNYEAQ (reference sequence). CDR3 bases: TGTGCTAGCAGCTTAGCCCAGGGTTTATACGAGCAGTACTTC. Protein product: CASSLAQGLYEQYF.

The chain employs TRBV6-4 and TRBJ2-1; 7 bases fit TRBD2. CDR3 length: 16 amino acids. Germline V CDR1 and CDR2: MRHNA, SNTAGT. J gave up 0 bases and V 3 bases, and 5 bases lay outside the gene matches. CDR3 region: CASSEGAGRSYNEQFF. In nucleotides, the CDR3 is TGTGCCAGCAGTGAGGGAGCGGGACGCTCCTACAATGAGCAGTTCTTC.